One and the same sample provided the 32 T cell receptor beta chains below, sequenced in a study of T cell responses to AZD1222 COVID-19 vaccine. Only in-frame clones appear in the TCRdb table, and some are missing; sequencing was by immunoSEQ multiplex PCR. The table has 250,000 to 300,000 clones, 85% to 95% seen once. The sequencing here drew on peripheral blood, taken 28 days after the second AZD1222 dose. These receptors originate from an adult who received the AZD1222 COVID-19 vaccine.

In the case of this clone: Sequence at one end of the junction differs from germline and may be a read error. The CDR3 DNA follows: TGTGCCAGCAGGGAATCCAGGACAGGGGGCTCCTACGAGCAGTACTTC. This gives the protein CASRESRTGGSYEQYF. This chain uses TRBV25-1 with TRBJ2-7; 10 bases line up with TRBD1. The germline V gene encodes CDR1 MGHDK and CDR2 SYGVNS. CDR3 length equals 16 residues.

The chain recombines TRBV7-3 with TRBJ2-1; D may match TRBD1 or TRBD2 (7 bases each). V lost 3 bases, J lost 10 bases, and 13 bases lay in between. CDR1 and CDR2 from the germline V gene are SGHTA and FQGTGA. CDR3 length: 13 residues. CDR3: CASSLTGRGEQFF. CDR3 nucleotide sequence: TGTGCCAGCAGCTTGACAGGGAGGGGCGAGCAGTTCTTC.

V gene TRBV3-1 (or the pseudogene TRBV3-2) combines with J gene TRBJ1-1, with a possible D match to TRBD1 (5 bases). The germline V gene has CDR1 LGHDT and CDR2 YNNKEL (reference sequence). The CDR3 runs 16 residues. With 1 base removed from V and 2 bases from J, the gap between germline ends came to 14 bases. CDR3 residues: CASSQAGVSGNTEAFF. The DNA of the CDR3 is TGTGCCAGCAGCCAAGCGGGGGTCAGCGGTAACACTGAAGCTTTCTTT.

As to this clone: Other DNA sequences from this sample encode an identical CDR3 as well. J is TRBJ1-5 and V is TRBV18; weak D call: TRBD1 (5 bases). The CDR3 runs 13 residues. Germline V CDR1 and CDR2: KGHSH, LQKENI. Trimming pared 3 bases from V and 6 bases from J, leaving 9 bases between. Written as DNA, the CDR3 is TGTGCCAGCTCACCGGGGCCAGGTCAGCCCCAGCATTTT. This sequence encodes CASSPGPGQPQHF.

This clone appeared a few times. The V gene is TRBV9, the J gene TRBJ2-7, with TRBD1 matching over 7 bases. V lost 0 bases and J lost 4; bases outside the gene matches: 4. The germline V gene has CDR1 SGDLS and CDR2 YYNGEE. CDR3 length: 14 residues. DNA for the CDR3: TGTGCCAGCAGCGTAGGGGGACAGAGATACGAGCAGTACTTC. Translating gives CASSVGGQRYEQYF.

The chain combines TRBV7-6 with TRBJ1-3; D not certain. The V end was cut by 4 bases, the J end by 0 bases, with 10 bases between. The CDR3 consists of 15 residues. Germline lookup yields CDR1 SGHVS and CDR2 FNYEAQ. The CDR3 loop reads CASSSRPSSGNTIYF. CDR3 bases: TGTGCCAGCAGCTCTAGGCCGAGCTCTGGAAACACCATATATTTT. Full variable domain (remainder filled in from reference TRBV7-6 and TRBJ1-3): GAGVSQSPRYKVTKRGQDVALRCDPISGHVSLYWYRQALGQGPEFLTYFNYEAQQDKSGLPNDRFSAERPEGSISTLTIQRTEQRDSAMYRCASSSRPSSGNTIYFGEGSWLTVV.

The gene calls are TRBV7-3 and TRBJ2-1, with 7 bases that match TRBD1. J gave up 2 bases and V 3 bases, and 4 bases lay outside the gene matches. CDR1 is SGHTA and CDR2 is FQGTGA in the germline V gene. This CDR3 is built from 15 residues. CDR3 DNA: TGTGCCAGCAGCTTGGGTCAGGGGGCCTACAATGAGCAGTTCTTC. Translating it yields CASSLGQGAYNEQFF.

The rearrangement uses TRBV5-1 and TRBJ1-5; TRBD1 is a possible D gene (5 bases). This CDR3 has 14 residues. The V and J ends lost 0 bases and 3 bases respectively, with 7 bases between them. Germline CDR1 SGHRS, CDR2 YFSETQ. Written as DNA, the CDR3 is TGCGCCAGCAGCTTGGGGGACCTCAATCAGCCCCAGCATTTT. This translates into CASSLGDLNQPQHF.

The rearrangement joins TRBV5-1 to TRBJ2-1; a weak D match, TRBD2 (7 bases). The ends were cut back, 0 bases at V and 3 bases at J, with 13 bases in the middle. Germline assignment: CDR1 SGHRS and CDR2 YFSETQ. The CDR3 runs to 16 residues. The CDR3 nucleotides are TGCGCCAGCAGCTTGGGATCCGGGGGGCTCTACAATGAGCAGTTCTTC. Translation: CASSLGSGGLYNEQFF.

This chain joins TRBV6-5 and TRBJ1-2; D possibly corresponds to TRBD1 (6 bases). With 2 bases removed from V and 6 bases from J, the gap between germline ends came to 16 bases. The CDR3 consists of 15 residues. Germline-derived CDR1 and CDR2 are MNHEY and SVGAGI. CDR3 nucleotide sequence: TGTGCCAGCAGTTACGTGACGGGACATATTGATGGCTACACCTTC. Translated, it gives CASSYVTGHIDGYTF.

J is TRBJ1-4 and V is TRBV7-9; D is possibly TRBD1 (5 bases). V was pared by 5 bases and J by 3 bases, with 16 bases between. Germline CDR1 reads SEHNR; CDR2 reads FQNEAQ (reference sequence). The CDR3 has 16 residues. In DNA form, the CDR3 reads TGTGCCAGCAGCCCGGGACTCCCCACAGCTAATGAAAAACTGTTTTTT. Translation: CASSPGLPTANEKLFF.

This rearrangement joins TRBV19 to TRBJ2-7, with 8 nucleotides matching TRBD1. Germline-derived CDR1 and CDR2 are LNHDA and SQIVND (reference sequence). The CDR3 spans 14 residues. With V trimmed by 1 base and J by 6 bases, 5 bases remained unmatched. As DNA, the CDR3 is TGTGCCAGTAGTATAGCCCAGGGGGCTGGCGAGCAGTACTTC. Encoded protein: CASSIAQGAGEQYF.

This clone showed up just once. The chain links TRBV7-2 to TRBJ1-3, with a weak D call TRBD1 (6 bases). V was pared by 8 bases and J by 4 bases, with 15 bases between. Germline values: CDR1 SGHTA, CDR2 FQGNSA. The CDR3 length is 14 residues. CDR3 protein: CASRPGGQGNTIYF. The DNA for the CDR3 is TGTGCCAGCCGACCCGGGGGGCAAGGAAACACCATATATTTT. Full variable domain (remainder filled in from reference TRBV7-2 and TRBJ1-3): GAGVSQSPSNKVTEKGKDVELRCDPISGHTALYWYRQSLGQGLEFLIYFQGNSAPDKSGLPSDRFSAERTGGSVSTLTIQRTQQEDSAVYLCASRPGGQGNTIYFGEGSWLTVV.

The chain uses TRBV9 and TRBJ1-1; D possibly corresponds to TRBD1 (5 bases). Germline V gives CDR1 SGDLS, CDR2 YYNGEE. Trimming cost V 0 bases and J 4 bases, with 13 bases left between them. The CDR3 length is 15 residues. The CDR3 DNA reads as TGTGCCAGCAGCGTAGGGTCACAGGTGGGCACTGAAGCTTTCTTT. It translates to CASSVGSQVGTEAFF.

This clone has just a few counts. V is TRBV2 and J is TRBJ2-1; no reliable D call. Deletions cut 3 bases from V and 5 bases from J, with 8 bases between. Germline CDR1 is SNHLY and CDR2 is FYNNEI. The CDR3 runs 13 residues. CDR3 nucleotides: TGTGCCAGCAGTGATGTCGAGGACAATGAGCAGTTCTTC. Translating it yields CASSDVEDNEQFF.

This chain joins TRBV5-1 and TRBJ2-2; 8 bases match TRBD2. The length of the CDR3 is 15 residues. Losses at the gene ends were 5 bases for V and 4 bases for J; bases not matched to a gene: 7. Germline V gene sequence: CDR1 SGHRS, CDR2 YFSETQ. The CDR3 reads CASRAGTRGTGELFF. The CDR3 DNA sequence: TGCGCCAGCAGAGCCGGGACTAGAGGCACCGGGGAGCTGTTTTTT.

V usage is TRBV7-9 and J usage is TRBJ1-6, with 9 bases aligning to TRBD1. The CDR3 extends over 16 amino acids. The germline gives CDR1 SEHNR, CDR2 FQNEAQ (reference sequence). The V gene end was trimmed by 5 bases and the J gene end by 7 bases; junction bases not matched to a gene: 9. The CDR3 sequence: CASSKRQGGWNSPLHF. CDR3 nucleotide sequence: TGTGCCAGCAGCAAACGACAGGGGGGATGGAATTCACCCCTCCACTTT.

The gene calls are TRBV19 and TRBJ2-3, with 8 bases that match TRBD2. Per the germline V gene, CDR1 is LNHDA and CDR2 is SQIVND (reference sequence). The J segment lost 5 bases and the V segment lost 10 bases, leaving 5 bases of the junction unmatched. CDR3 length: 12 residues. CDR3 nucleotide sequence: TGTGCCACCCGGACTAGCTTAGATACGCAGTATTTT. It encodes CATRTSLDTQYF.

The CDR3 sequence: CASSGYTEAFF. In nucleotides, the CDR3 is TGCGCCAGCAGCGGTTACACTGAAGCTTTCTTT. This chain links TRBV5-1 with TRBJ1-1; D gene unclear. The germline V gene has CDR1 SGHRS and CDR2 YFSETQ. The V end lost 4 bases, the J end lost 3 bases, and 4 bases lay between the germline ends. This CDR3 contains 11 residues.

Regarding this clone: Other DNA sequences of this sample code for an identical CDR3. The V and J genes are TRBV28 and TRBJ1-2, with TRBD1 matching 7 bases. The CDR3 covers 13 residues. Losses at the gene ends were 2 bases for V and 8 bases for J; bases not matched to a gene: 5. CDR1 is MDHEN, CDR2 SYDVKM, per germline. The CDR3 reads CASSLIQGNGYTF. Written as DNA, the CDR3 is TGTGCCAGCAGTTTAATACAGGGGAACGGCTACACCTTC.

The chain links TRBV24-1 to TRBJ1-2, with 11 positions matching TRBD1. With V trimmed by 4 bases and J by 7 bases, 7 bases remained unmatched. The V gene's germline CDR1 is KGHDR and CDR2 SFDVKD. This CDR3 contains 15 residues. DNA for the CDR3: TGTGCCACCAGTGAACCCGGACAGGGGGCTGGTGGCTACACCTTC. It specifies CATSEPGQGAGGYTF.

V gene TRBV5-1 combines with J gene TRBJ1-2, with TRBD1 matching 8 bases. J gave up 8 bases and V 4 bases, and 10 bases lay outside the gene matches. CDR1 and CDR2 from the germline V gene are SGHRS and YFSETQ. The CDR3 has 14 amino acids. CDR3 loop: CASSPPGQAGGYTF. The CDR3 DNA follows: TGCGCCAGCAGCCCGCCGGGACAGGCTGGGGGCTACACCTTC.

This rearrangement joins TRBV9 to TRBJ2-1, with TRBD2 as a possible D gene (5 bases). Between the trimmed V and J ends, which lost 0 bases and 7 bases, there was a span of 8 bases. Germline V gene data show CDR1 as SGDLS and CDR2 as YYNGEE. The CDR3 length is 13 residues. CDR3 nucleotides: TGTGCCAGCAGCGTAGGAGGGAAGAATGAGCAGTTCTTC. It is translated as CASSVGGKNEQFF.

The J gene is TRBJ2-5, the V gene TRBV24-1; maybe TRBD2 (5 bases). The CDR3 is 13 amino acids. Trimming took 5 bases from V and 5 from J, leaving 11 bases between them. From germline, CDR1 is KGHDR and CDR2 SFDVKD. This chain's CDR3 is CATSAGISETQYF. CDR3 nucleotides: TGTGCCACCAGTGCGGGGATCAGTGAGACCCAGTACTTC.

CDR3 coding DNA: TGTGCCAGCAGCCCCCAAAGCGGGAACACTGAAGCTTTCTTT. Translation gives CASSPQSGNTEAFF. The chain has TRBV5-4 and TRBJ1-1; D gene uncertain. CDR1 and CDR2 (germline): SGHNT, YYREEE (reference sequence). V was cut by 4 bases and J by 1 base, with 11 bases left in between. CDR3 size: 14 residues.

The rearrangement links TRBV5-1 to TRBJ1-4; no definite D call. Germline V gene data show CDR1 as SGHRS and CDR2 as YFSETQ. V was clipped by 4 bases and J by 8 bases, with 18 bases between them. This CDR3 comprises 15 residues. The DNA of the CDR3 is TGCGCCAGCAGCCCGGGGTTAGGGTCCGGCGAAAAACTGTTTTTT. Translation gives CASSPGLGSGEKLFF.

This clone appeared once. The chain is built from TRBV2 and TRBJ2-1; 8 bases are a match to TRBD2. Trimming at V came to 8 bases and at J to 6 bases, leaving 21 bases not matched to a gene. The CDR3 totals 18 residues. Germline values: CDR1 SNHLY, CDR2 FYNNEI. In nucleotides, the CDR3 is TGTGCCAGCGGAGGGCCAGGGGAAGGAGCGGGGGTGTTCAATGAGCAGTTCTTC. This sequence encodes CASGGPGEGAGVFNEQFF.

The chain uses TRBV21-1 and TRBJ1-3. TRBV21-1 is termed a pseudogene. The CDR3 is 14 residues long. The CDR3 DNA sequence: TGTGCCAGCAGCAATTGGGAGGCTGGAAACACCATATATTTT. It specifies CASSNWEAGNTIYF.

The chain joins TRBV9 to TRBJ2-2; D remains unclear. Germline-derived CDR1 and CDR2 are SGDLS and YYNGEE. V shed 3 bases and J shed 2 bases, with 5 bases lying between them. The CDR3 is made up of 13 amino acids. CDR3 coding DNA: TGTGCCAGCAGCGGCGGAAACACCGGGGAGCTGTTTTTT. Translation gives CASSGGNTGELFF. Full variable domain (rest looked up from reference TRBV9 and TRBJ2-2): DSGVTQTPKHLITATGQRVTLRCSPRSGDLSVYWYQQSLDQGLQFLIQYYNGEERAKGNILERFSAQQFPDLHSELNLSSLELGDSALYFCASSGGNTGELFFGEGSRLTVL.

This rearrangement joins TRBV18 to TRBJ1-2; D is unresolved. Germline V CDR1 and CDR2: KGHSH, LQKENI. This CDR3 is 15 amino acids long. Trimming took off 2 bases at V and 0 bases at J, with 10 bases between the two ends. The DNA of the CDR3 is TGTGCCAGCTCACCAACGACCGACGCTAACTATGGCTACACCTTC. Its translation is CASSPTTDANYGYTF.

The chain has TRBV3-1 (or the pseudogene TRBV3-2) and TRBJ1-2; tentatively, D is TRBD1 (5 bases). V was clipped by 0 bases and J by 8 bases, with 16 bases between them. The germline CDR1 and CDR2 sequences are LGHDT and YNNKEL (reference sequence). The CDR3 runs to 15 residues. CDR3 DNA: TGTGCCAGCAGCCAAGACGGGGGGAGGGTCGAAGGCTACACCTTC. Protein product: CASSQDGGRVEGYTF.

This rearrangement joins TRBV7-9 to TRBJ2-1; a possible D gene is TRBD2 (7 bases). This CDR3 has 15 residues. Trimming pared 4 bases from V and 6 bases from J, leaving 16 bases between. Germline values: CDR1 SEHNR, CDR2 FQNEAQ (reference sequence). The CDR3 bases are TGTGCCAGCAGCTGGACCCGGGGGGCGCCCAATGAGCAGTTCTTC. This gives the protein CASSWTRGAPNEQFF. Combining the CDR3 with reference TRBV7-9 and TRBJ2-1 gives the whole variable domain DTGVSQNPRHKITKRGQNVTFRCDPISEHNRLYWYRQTLGQGPEFLTYFQNEAQLEKSRLLSDRFSAERPKGSFSTLEIQRTEQGDSAMYLCASSWTRGAPNEQFFGPGTRLTVL.